The present T cell receptor (beta chain) was sequenced within a study of blood T cell repertoires in COVID-19. Method: immunoSEQ multiplex PCR; TCRdb's copy keeps in-frame clones and lacks some. The sample records 260,000 or so clones, 80% to 90% being singletons. The V segment lost 0 bases and the J segment 9 bases; nucleotides outside the gene matches: 8. The CDR3 length is 15 residues. In germline, CDR1 is LNHNV, CDR2 YYDKDF (reference sequence). Sequences were obtained from PBMCs or T cells enriched from blood (not recorded which). V gene TRBV15 combines with J gene TRBJ1-5; the match to TRBD1 covers 7 bases. This sequence originates from a man aged 18 to 29 who had recovered from COVID-19. CDR3 residues: CATSRDYDRAGPQHF. The CDR3 nucleotides read TGTGCCACCAGCAGAGATTACGACAGGGCCGGGCCCCAGCATTTT.